This T cell receptor beta chain was sequenced for a study of shared clonotypes between healthy human individuals. General observations from the study: Specimens sampled were limited to blood, with tissue repertoires likely differing.

With regard to this clone: Its antigen is currently unknown.

The CDR3 runs 16 residues. With 0 bases clipped from V and 2 bases from J, the junction kept 5 bases outside the gene matches. The V gene's germline CDR1 is LGHNA and CDR2 YSLEER. Assay execution proceeded at the deep level. Around 32,000 T cell genomes (roughly 300 ng DNA) went into each PBMC replicate. Sequencing of unsorted PBMC DNA was carried out using ten immunoSEQ deep assay plates. Assay: immunoSEQ multiplex PCR; the TCRdb copy retains only in-frame clones and omits some. The sample includes some 480,000 clones, approximately 79% of them seen just once. The chain employs TRBV4-3 and TRBJ2-3, with 7 positions matching TRBD1. This clonotype was sampled from a middle-aged woman in good health. Some clones in this sample may be carry-over from other donors' samples. The sequencing sample was made of PBMCs. CDR3 in DNA: TGCGCCAGCAGCCAAGATAGCGACAGGGCCACAGATACGCAGTATTTT. It encodes CASSQDSDRATDTQYF.